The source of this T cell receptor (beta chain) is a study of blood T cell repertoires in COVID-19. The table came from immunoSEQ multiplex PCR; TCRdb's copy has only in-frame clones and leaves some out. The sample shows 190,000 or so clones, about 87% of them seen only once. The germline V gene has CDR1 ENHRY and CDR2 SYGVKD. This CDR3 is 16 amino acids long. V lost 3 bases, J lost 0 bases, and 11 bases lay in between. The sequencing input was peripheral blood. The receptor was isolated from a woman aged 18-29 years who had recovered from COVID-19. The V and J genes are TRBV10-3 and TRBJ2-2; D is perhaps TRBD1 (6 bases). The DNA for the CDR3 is TGTGCCATCAGTGATTACAGGGACACGAACACCGGGGAGCTGTTTTTT. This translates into CAISDYRDTNTGELFF.